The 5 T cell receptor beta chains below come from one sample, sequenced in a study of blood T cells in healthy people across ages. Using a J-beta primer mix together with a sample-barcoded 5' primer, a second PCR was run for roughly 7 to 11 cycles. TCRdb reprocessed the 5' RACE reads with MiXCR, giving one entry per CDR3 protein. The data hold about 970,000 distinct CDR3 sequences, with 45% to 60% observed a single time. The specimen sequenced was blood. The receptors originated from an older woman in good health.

The CDR3 spells CASTRGQSVDNEQFF. For the CDR3, the DNA is TGTGCCAGCACCCGGGGACAGTCCGTCGACAATGAGCAGTTCTTC. The J gene is TRBJ2-1, the V gene TRBV27, with 7 bases that match TRBD1. Per germline, CDR1 MNHEY and CDR2 SMNVEV (reference sequence). This CDR3 spans 15 amino acids. The ends lost 7 bases at V and 5 bases at J; junction bases unmatched: 11.

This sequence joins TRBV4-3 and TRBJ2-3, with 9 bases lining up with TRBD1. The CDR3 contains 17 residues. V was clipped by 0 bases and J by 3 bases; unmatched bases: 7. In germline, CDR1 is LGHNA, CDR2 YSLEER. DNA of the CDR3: TGCGCCAGCAGCCAAGACTACAGGGGGCGAGGAACAGATACGCAGTATTTT. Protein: CASSQDYRGRGTDTQYF.

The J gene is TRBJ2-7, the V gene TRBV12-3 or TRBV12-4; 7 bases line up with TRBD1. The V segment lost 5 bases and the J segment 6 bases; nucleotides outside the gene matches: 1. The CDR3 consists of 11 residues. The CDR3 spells CASSHRGEQYF. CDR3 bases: TGTGCCAGCAGTCACAGGGGCGAGCAGTACTTC.

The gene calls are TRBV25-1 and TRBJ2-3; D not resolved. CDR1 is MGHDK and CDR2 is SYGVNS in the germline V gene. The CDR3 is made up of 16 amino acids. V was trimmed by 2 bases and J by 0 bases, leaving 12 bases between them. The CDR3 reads CASSEGGRMSTDTQYF. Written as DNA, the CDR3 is TGTGCCAGCAGTGAAGGTGGCAGGATGAGCACAGATACGCAGTATTTT.

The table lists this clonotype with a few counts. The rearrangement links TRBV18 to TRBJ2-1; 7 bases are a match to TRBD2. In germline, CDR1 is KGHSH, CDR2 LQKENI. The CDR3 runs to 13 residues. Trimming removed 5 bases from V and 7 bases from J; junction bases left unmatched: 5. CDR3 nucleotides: TGTGCCAGCTCAGCTAGCGGTCGTAATGAGCAGTTCTTC. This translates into CASSASGRNEQFF.